The 12 T cell receptor beta chains in this list originate from one sample, sequenced in a study of cytomegalovirus exposure and HLA in healthy donors (dated by TCRdb to the late 2010s). The library was made by the immunoSEQ multiplex PCR assay. The multiplex PCR relied on a mix of 60 forward primers for TCR Vbeta segments and 13 reverse primers for TCR Jbeta segments. The immuneACCESS repertoire file appears here via TCRdb, limited to in-frame rearrangements. These files lack a portion of the clones; in checked studies, under half of the deficit traces to unresolved V genes, and the cause of the others is not known. Across this sample there are about 180,000 clones, with about three quarters seen only once. Roughly 5% of the sample belongs to the ten largest clones. The sample was PBMCs. The receptor set was obtained from a man aged 35 to 55 in good health and CMV-seronegative.

V and J are TRBV6-6 and TRBJ1-5; TRBD1 matches at 9 bases. V was clipped by 3 bases and J by 7 bases; unmatched bases: 7. CDR3 size: 15 residues. Germline-derived CDR1 and CDR2 are MNHNY and SVGAGI (reference sequence). In DNA form, the CDR3 reads TGTGCCAGCAGTTATCGGGGACAGGGCGTACAGCCCCAGCATTTT. Translated, it gives CASSYRGQGVQPQHF.

The chain joins TRBV6-5 to TRBJ2-5, with TRBD2 identical over 10 bases. This CDR3 is 15 amino acids long. J gave up 3 bases and V 2 bases, and 3 bases lay outside the gene matches. Germline V gene data show CDR1 as MNHEY and CDR2 as SVGAGI. The CDR3 coding sequence is TGTGCCAGCAGTTACCCTAGCGGGGGTAAAGAGACCCAGTACTTC. Its protein product is CASSYPSGGKETQYF.

The gene calls are TRBV4-3 and TRBJ1-2; 11 bases agree with TRBD1. The germline CDR1 and CDR2 sequences are LGHNA and YSLEER. The CDR3 sequence is 15 residues long. Unmatched junction bases numbered 2, after V lost 3 bases and J lost 2 bases. CDR3 DNA sequence: TGCGCCAGCAGCCAGCGGGACAGGGGGAACTATGGCTACACCTTC. Translated: CASSQRDRGNYGYTF.

This clone came up once. The gene calls are TRBV4-3 and TRBJ2-7; possibly TRBD1 for D (6 bases). CDR1 is LGHNA, CDR2 YSLEER, per germline. V was shortened by 2 bases and J by 2 bases, with 13 bases between the two germline ends. The CDR3 is 15 amino acids. CDR3 loop: CASSQTGTPTYEQYF. CDR3 bases: TGCGCCAGCAGCCAAACCGGGACACCAACCTACGAGCAGTACTTC.

The gene calls are TRBV4-3 and TRBJ2-7; weak D call: TRBD1 (5 bases). CDR1 and CDR2 (germline): LGHNA, YSLEER. Trimming removed 1 base at V and 5 bases at J, with 9 bases between. This CDR3 contains 13 residues. CDR3 residues: CASSQVSGNEQYF. CDR3 sequence (DNA): TGCGCCAGCAGCCAAGTTTCAGGGAACGAGCAGTACTTC.

The chain couples TRBV19 to TRBJ1-6; 8 bases align to TRBD1. The germline gives CDR1 LNHDA, CDR2 SQIVND (reference sequence). V was pared by 9 bases and J by 10 bases, with 11 bases of the junction left unmatched. The CDR3 consists of 14 residues. The CDR3 region is CASALGQEKSPLHF. The CDR3 nucleotides read TGTGCCAGCGCGCTGGGACAGGAAAAATCACCCCTCCACTTT.

The V and J genes are TRBV25-1 and TRBJ2-1; maybe TRBD2 (5 bases). Germline assignment: CDR1 MGHDK and CDR2 SYGVNS. This CDR3 comprises 13 residues. The V end was cut by 7 bases, the J end by 9 bases, with 16 bases between. The CDR3 nucleotides read TGTGCCAGCACTCGATCCGGGGAAGGTGAGCAGTTCTTC. The encoded protein is CASTRSGEGEQFF.

The sample holds one count of this clone. V and J are TRBV5-1 and TRBJ1-6; 11 nucleotides match TRBD1. The CDR3 length is 19 residues. V shed 0 bases and J 6 bases; nucleotides not matched to a gene: 11. The V gene's germline CDR1 is SGHRS and CDR2 YFSETQ. The CDR3 DNA reads TGCGCCAGCAGCTTGGCCGCCTGGGACAGGGGGTCGGGTAATTCACCCCTCCACTTT. Protein: CASSLAAWDRGSGNSPLHF.

The V and J genes are TRBV27 and TRBJ2-1; 7 bases agree with TRBD2. The CDR3 has 16 amino acids. Trimming removed 5 bases from V and 4 bases from J; junction bases left unmatched: 11. Germline V gene lookup returns CDR1 MNHEY and CDR2 SMNVEV (reference sequence). CDR3 bases: TGTGCCAGCAGTGCCCGAACTAGCGCCCGATACAATGAGCAGTTCTTC. Translation: CASSARTSARYNEQFF.

This chain connects TRBV7-9 to TRBJ1-1; 7 nucleotides agree with TRBD1. CDR1 SEHNR and CDR2 FQNEAQ come from the germline V gene (reference sequence). J was trimmed by 4 bases and V by 5 bases; bases with no gene match: 7. The CDR3 sequence is 14 residues long. This CDR3 is CASSQLQGRTEAFF. CDR3 in DNA: TGTGCCAGCAGCCAATTACAGGGGCGCACTGAAGCTTTCTTT.

The V call is TRBV4-3, the J call TRBJ2-1; 9 bases match TRBD2. Per germline, CDR1 LGHNA and CDR2 YSLEER. This CDR3 has 16 amino acids. V trimming: 0 bases; J trimming: 7 bases; junction bases outside the gene matches: 7. CDR3 nucleotides: TGCGCCAGCAGCCAAGATGTGGTAGCGGGAGAGAATGAGCAGTTCTTC. This codes for CASSQDVVAGENEQFF.

This clone has only a few counts. The rearrangement links TRBV6-6 to TRBJ1-1, with a tentative D call TRBD1 (5 bases). Germline V gene data show CDR1 as MNHNY and CDR2 as SVGAGI (reference sequence). Between the trimmed V and J ends, which lost 4 bases and 0 bases, there was a span of 12 bases. The CDR3 totals 15 residues. The chain's CDR3 is CASSLGVPMNTEAFF. DNA of the CDR3: TGTGCCAGCAGTTTAGGGGTTCCCATGAACACTGAAGCTTTCTTT.